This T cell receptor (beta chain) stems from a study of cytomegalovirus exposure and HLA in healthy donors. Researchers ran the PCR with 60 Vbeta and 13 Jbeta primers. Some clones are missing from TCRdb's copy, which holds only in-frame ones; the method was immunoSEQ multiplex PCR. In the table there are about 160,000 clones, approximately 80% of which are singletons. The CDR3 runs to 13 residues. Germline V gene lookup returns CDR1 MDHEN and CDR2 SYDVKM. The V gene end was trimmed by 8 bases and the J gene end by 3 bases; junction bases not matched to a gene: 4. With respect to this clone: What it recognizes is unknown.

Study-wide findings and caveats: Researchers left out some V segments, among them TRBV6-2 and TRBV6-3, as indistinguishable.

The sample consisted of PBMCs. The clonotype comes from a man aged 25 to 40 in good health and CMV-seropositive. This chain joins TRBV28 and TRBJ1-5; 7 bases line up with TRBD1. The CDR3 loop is CASRDRFNQPQHF. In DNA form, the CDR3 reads TGTGCCAGCCGGGACAGATTCAATCAGCCCCAGCATTTT.